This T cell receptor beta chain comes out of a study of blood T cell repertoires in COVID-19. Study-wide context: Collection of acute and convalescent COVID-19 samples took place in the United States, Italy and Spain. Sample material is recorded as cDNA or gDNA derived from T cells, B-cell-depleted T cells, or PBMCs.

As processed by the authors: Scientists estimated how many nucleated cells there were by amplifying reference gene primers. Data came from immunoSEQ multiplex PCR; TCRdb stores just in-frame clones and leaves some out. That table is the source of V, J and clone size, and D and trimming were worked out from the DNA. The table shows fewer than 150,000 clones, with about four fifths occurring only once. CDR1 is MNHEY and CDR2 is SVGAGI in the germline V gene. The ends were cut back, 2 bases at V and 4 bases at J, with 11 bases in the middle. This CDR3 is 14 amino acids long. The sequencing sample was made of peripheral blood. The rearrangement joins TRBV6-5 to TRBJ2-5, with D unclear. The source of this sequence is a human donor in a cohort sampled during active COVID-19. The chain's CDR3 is CASSYEARPETQYF. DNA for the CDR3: TGTGCCAGCAGTTACGAAGCTAGACCAGAGACCCAGTACTTC.